The next 23 T cell receptor beta chains were all read from a single sample in a study of T cell repertoires in cytomegalovirus infection. These TCRs' antigens remain unknown. MiXCR was run by TCRdb on the reads, yielding one entry per CDR3 protein. This sample yields around 340,000 distinct CDR3 sequences, of which 25% to 35% are seen a single time; roughly 20% belongs to the top ten. Material: cultured PBMCs, obtained from culture after CMV antigen stimulation. The receptors originated from a human donor in good health (CMV status not recorded). Some clones in this sample may be carry-over from other donors' samples.

V usage is TRBV6-5 and J usage is TRBJ2-1; D uncertain. Per the germline V gene, CDR1 is MNHEY and CDR2 is SVGAGI. V lost 6 bases, J lost 6 bases, and 9 bases lay in between. The CDR3 consists of 12 residues. The CDR3 spells CASSRTANEQFF. As DNA, the CDR3 is TGTGCCAGCAGCCGGACCGCCAATGAGCAGTTCTTC.

In its sample, this clonotype was seen many times. The chain recombines TRBV7-2 with TRBJ2-3; no definite D call. Trimming took 5 bases from V and 3 from J, leaving 6 bases between them. Germline loops: CDR1 SGHTA, CDR2 FQGNSA. The length of the CDR3 is 12 residues. Here the CDR3 DNA reads TGTGCCAGCAGCGCCCCAACAGATACGCAGTATTTT. It encodes CASSAPTDTQYF.

The rearrangement links TRBV14 to TRBJ2-1; unclear D gene. CDR1 and CDR2 from the germline V gene are SGHDN and FVKESK. There are 13 residues in the CDR3. The V gene lost 1 base and the J gene lost 8 bases, with 9 bases spanning the gap. CDR3 amino acids: CASSQGKEHEQFF. DNA for the CDR3: TGTGCCAGCAGCCAAGGGAAAGAGCATGAGCAGTTCTTC.

This rearrangement joins TRBV4-1 to TRBJ2-4, with 7 bases aligning to TRBD2. V lost 1 base, J lost 7 bases, and 7 bases stayed unmatched. Germline CDR1 is MGHRA and CDR2 is YSYEKL. The length of the CDR3 is 15 residues. The CDR3 sequence: CASSQVGGGGNIQYF. CDR3 nucleotide sequence: TGCGCCAGCAGCCAAGTGGGGGGGGGGGGGAACATTCAGTACTTC.

The chain employs TRBV29-1 and TRBJ2-1; D is unclear. The CDR3 is made up of 12 amino acids. The ends were cut back, 6 bases at V and 2 bases at J, with 8 bases in the middle. Germline V gene sequence: CDR1 SQVTM, CDR2 ANQGSEA. CDR3 loop: CSVLPAYNEQFF. In nucleotides, the CDR3 is TGCAGCGTGCTTCCGGCCTACAATGAGCAGTTCTTC.

This clonotype was detected only a few times. This chain links TRBV6-6 with TRBJ1-2; TRBD1 is a possible D gene (5 bases). Trimming shortened V by 4 bases and J by 3 bases, and 18 bases separated the two germline ends. The germline V gene has CDR1 MNHNY and CDR2 SVGAGI (reference sequence). The CDR3 runs to 16 residues. CDR3 DNA sequence: TGTGCCAGCAGTTTCGGGGCTACTATGAGGGACTATGGCTACACCTTC. Protein: CASSFGATMRDYGYTF.

This clonotype was recorded a few times. The rearrangement joins TRBV28 to TRBJ2-7; the D gene is possibly TRBD1 (5 bases). Germline V gives CDR1 MDHEN, CDR2 SYDVKM. The V end lost 4 bases, the J end lost 3 bases, and 13 bases lay between the germline ends. The CDR3 covers 14 residues. In DNA form, the CDR3 reads TGTGCCAGCAGTTCCCTCAGGGATAGCTACGAGCAGTACTTC. Encoded protein: CASSSLRDSYEQYF.

This clonotype was counted only a few times. The rearrangement uses TRBV15 and TRBJ1-6, with 9 bases that match TRBD1. Germline CDR1 and CDR2: LNHNV and YYDKDF (reference sequence). This CDR3 spans 15 amino acids. J gave up 6 bases and V 0 bases, and 0 bases lay outside the gene matches. DNA of the CDR3: TGTGCCACCAGCAGAGAGGGACAGGGTAATTCACCCCTCCACTTT. Translation: CATSREGQGNSPLHF. Filled out from reference TRBV15 and TRBJ1-6, the complete variable domain reads DAMVIQNPRYQVTQFGKPVTLSCSQTLNHNVMYWYQQKSSQAPKLLFHYYDKDFNNEADTPDNFQSRRPNTSFCFLDIRSPGLGDTAMYLCATSREGQGNSPLHFGNGTRLTVT.

This clonotype was observed a few times. V and J are TRBV7-2 and TRBJ1-3; D unclear. Germline V gene sequence: CDR1 SGHTA, CDR2 FQGNSA. Trimming took off 6 bases at V and 2 bases at J, with 14 bases between the two ends. This CDR3 has 15 amino acids. DNA of the CDR3: TGTGCCAGCAGTTCGGGTAGTCCCCCTGGAAACACCATATATTTT. Protein sequence: CASSSGSPPGNTIYF.

The chain uses TRBV7-2 and TRBJ2-7; a possible D gene is TRBD2 (6 bases). CDR1 and CDR2 from the germline V gene are SGHTA and FQGNSA. V was trimmed by 3 bases and J by 4 bases, leaving 13 bases between them. The CDR3 runs to 14 residues. The DNA for the CDR3 is TGTGCCAGCAGCTTCCGCCCCGGGGGTTACGAGCAGTACTTC. It encodes CASSFRPGGYEQYF.

This clonotype was detected only a few times. This chain's CDR3 is CSARLGLSNQPQHF. The CDR3 DNA reads as TGCAGTGCTAGATTGGGACTTAGCAATCAGCCCCAGCATTTT. V gene TRBV20-1 combines with J gene TRBJ1-5, with D possibly being TRBD1 (5 bases). V was shortened by 2 bases and J by 0 bases, with 8 bases between the two germline ends. This CDR3 is built from 14 residues. In germline, CDR1 is DFQATT, CDR2 SNEGSKA (reference sequence).

This clonotype was recorded a few times. This CDR3 reads CASIRDGGLNEQYF. Here the CDR3 DNA reads TGTGCCAGCATCCGAGACGGGGGCCTGAACGAGCAGTACTTC. The chain has TRBV6-1 and TRBJ2-7; D assignment may be TRBD1 or TRBD2 (6 bases each). CDR1 is MNHNS and CDR2 is SASEGT in the germline V gene. Trimming took 7 bases from V and 5 from J, leaving 18 bases between them. The CDR3 runs to 14 residues.

This clonotype was observed a handful of times. This chain uses TRBV18 with TRBJ2-5; D unresolved. CDR3 length: 13 amino acids. The V gene's germline CDR1 is KGHSH and CDR2 LQKENI. Trimming cost V 5 bases and J 4 bases, with 11 bases left between them. For the CDR3, the DNA is TGTGCCAGCTCAGATAGCAGTGGAGAGACCCAGTACTTC. Its protein product is CASSDSSGETQYF.

Ten or more counts support this clonotype. The V call is TRBV7-2, the J call TRBJ1-5, with a tentative D call TRBD1 (6 bases). The CDR3 spans 18 residues. Trimming stripped 4 bases from V and 4 bases from J, with 23 bases between. Germline V CDR1 and CDR2: SGHTA, FQGNSA. CDR3 region: CASSSSHIRGAGNQPQHF. Written as DNA, the CDR3 is TGTGCCAGCAGCTCCTCCCACATACGGGGGGCAGGAAATCAGCCCCAGCATTTT. Combining the CDR3 with reference TRBV7-2 and TRBJ1-5 gives the whole variable domain GAGVSQSPSNKVTEKGKDVELRCDPISGHTALYWYRQSLGQGLEFLIYFQGNSAPDKSGLPSDRFSAERTGGSVSTLTIQRTQQEDSAVYLCASSSSHIRGAGNQPQHFGDGTRLSIL.

This clonotype was seen repeatedly, ten times or more. V and J are TRBV7-8 and TRBJ1-5; 7 positions match TRBD1. The CDR3 loop spans 15 amino acids. The germline CDR1 and CDR2 sequences are SGHVS and FQNEAQ. With V trimmed by 1 base and J by 4 bases, 4 bases remained unmatched. Here the CDR3 reads CASSLGTGVNQPQHF. CDR3 coding DNA: TGTGCCAGCAGCTTAGGCACAGGGGTTAATCAGCCCCAGCATTTT.

This clonotype was recorded once. The rearrangement links TRBV19 to TRBJ1-5; D perhaps matches TRBD1 (5 bases). Trimming stripped 6 bases from V and 7 bases from J, with 16 bases between. Germline V gives CDR1 LNHDA, CDR2 SQIVND (reference sequence). The CDR3 totals 14 residues. The CDR3 protein is CASRRPGKEQPQHF. Written as DNA, the CDR3 is TGTGCCAGTAGACGACCAGGGAAGGAACAGCCCCAGCATTTT.

V gene TRBV29-1 combines with J gene TRBJ2-1; 7 bases align to TRBD1. Trimming cost V 5 bases and J 5 bases; bases outside gene matches: 12. The germline V gene has CDR1 SQVTM and CDR2 ANQGSEA. CDR3 length: 15 amino acids. DNA of the CDR3: TGCAGCGTTCGGCAGTGGACAGGCCGTAACAATGAGCAGTTCTTC. This sequence encodes CSVRQWTGRNNEQFF.

V and J are TRBV5-1 and TRBJ2-7; 14 positions match TRBD2. Trimming at V came to 4 bases and at J to 4 bases, leaving 7 bases not matched to a gene. Germline loops: CDR1 SGHRS, CDR2 YFSETQ. The CDR3 contains 16 residues. As DNA, the CDR3 is TGCGCCAGCAGCATGGGGACTAGCGGGGGCGTATACGAGCAGTACTTC. This translates into CASSMGTSGGVYEQYF.

This clonotype turned up a few times. The chain uses TRBV3-1 and TRBJ2-1; 11 bases match TRBD2. After removal of 0 bases from V and 8 bases from J, the junction contained 9 bases not matched to a gene. Germline CDR1 is LGHDT and CDR2 is YNNKEL (reference sequence). The CDR3 length is 17 residues. The CDR3 spells CASSQDPGSGGAYEQFF. In DNA, the CDR3 is TGTGCCAGCAGCCAAGATCCCGGTAGCGGGGGGGCGTATGAGCAGTTCTTC.

The rearrangement joins TRBV28 to TRBJ1-1; maybe TRBD1 (6 bases). Trimming took 4 bases from V and 1 from J, leaving 16 bases between them. Germline-derived CDR1 and CDR2 are MDHEN and SYDVKM. The CDR3 is made up of 16 amino acids. The CDR3 DNA is TGTGCCAGCAGTTCCCCGACAGGAGCAGGGAACACTGAAGCTTTCTTT. Amino acids: CASSSPTGAGNTEAFF. The entire variable domain, with the rest obtained from reference TRBV28 and TRBJ1-1, is as follows: DVKVTQSSRYLVKRTGEKVFLECVQDMDHENMFWYRQDPGLGLRLIYFSYDVKMKEKGDIPEGYSVSREKKERFSLILESASTNQTSMYLCASSSPTGAGNTEAFFGQGTRLTVV.

The chain has TRBV7-3 and TRBJ1-5; 10 positions agree with TRBD1. The CDR3 spans 15 residues. After removal of 5 bases from V and 4 bases from J, the junction contained 5 bases not matched to a gene. Germline V gives CDR1 SGHTA, CDR2 FQGTGA. CDR3: CASSPGTGANQPQHF. DNA for the CDR3: TGTGCCAGCAGCCCAGGGACAGGGGCAAATCAGCCCCAGCATTTT.

This clonotype occurred a few times. The chain employs TRBV12-5 and TRBJ1-2, with TRBD1 matching 10 bases. From germline, CDR1 is LGHNT and CDR2 FRNRAP. The CDR3 runs 16 residues. Trimming at V came to 0 bases and at J to 8 bases, leaving 9 bases not matched to a gene. CDR3 amino acids: CASGLVLRTGGSGYTF. The CDR3 nucleotides read TGTGCTAGTGGTTTGGTACTTCGGACAGGGGGGAGCGGCTACACCTTC.

V is TRBV10-3 and J is TRBJ1-5; 10 positions match TRBD1. The germline V gene encodes CDR1 ENHRY and CDR2 SYGVKD. V lost 0 bases and J lost 7; bases outside the gene matches: 0. This CDR3 is built from 14 residues. The CDR3 sequence is CAISESTGGQPQHF. DNA for the CDR3: TGTGCCATCAGTGAGTCGACAGGGGGCCAGCCCCAGCATTTT.